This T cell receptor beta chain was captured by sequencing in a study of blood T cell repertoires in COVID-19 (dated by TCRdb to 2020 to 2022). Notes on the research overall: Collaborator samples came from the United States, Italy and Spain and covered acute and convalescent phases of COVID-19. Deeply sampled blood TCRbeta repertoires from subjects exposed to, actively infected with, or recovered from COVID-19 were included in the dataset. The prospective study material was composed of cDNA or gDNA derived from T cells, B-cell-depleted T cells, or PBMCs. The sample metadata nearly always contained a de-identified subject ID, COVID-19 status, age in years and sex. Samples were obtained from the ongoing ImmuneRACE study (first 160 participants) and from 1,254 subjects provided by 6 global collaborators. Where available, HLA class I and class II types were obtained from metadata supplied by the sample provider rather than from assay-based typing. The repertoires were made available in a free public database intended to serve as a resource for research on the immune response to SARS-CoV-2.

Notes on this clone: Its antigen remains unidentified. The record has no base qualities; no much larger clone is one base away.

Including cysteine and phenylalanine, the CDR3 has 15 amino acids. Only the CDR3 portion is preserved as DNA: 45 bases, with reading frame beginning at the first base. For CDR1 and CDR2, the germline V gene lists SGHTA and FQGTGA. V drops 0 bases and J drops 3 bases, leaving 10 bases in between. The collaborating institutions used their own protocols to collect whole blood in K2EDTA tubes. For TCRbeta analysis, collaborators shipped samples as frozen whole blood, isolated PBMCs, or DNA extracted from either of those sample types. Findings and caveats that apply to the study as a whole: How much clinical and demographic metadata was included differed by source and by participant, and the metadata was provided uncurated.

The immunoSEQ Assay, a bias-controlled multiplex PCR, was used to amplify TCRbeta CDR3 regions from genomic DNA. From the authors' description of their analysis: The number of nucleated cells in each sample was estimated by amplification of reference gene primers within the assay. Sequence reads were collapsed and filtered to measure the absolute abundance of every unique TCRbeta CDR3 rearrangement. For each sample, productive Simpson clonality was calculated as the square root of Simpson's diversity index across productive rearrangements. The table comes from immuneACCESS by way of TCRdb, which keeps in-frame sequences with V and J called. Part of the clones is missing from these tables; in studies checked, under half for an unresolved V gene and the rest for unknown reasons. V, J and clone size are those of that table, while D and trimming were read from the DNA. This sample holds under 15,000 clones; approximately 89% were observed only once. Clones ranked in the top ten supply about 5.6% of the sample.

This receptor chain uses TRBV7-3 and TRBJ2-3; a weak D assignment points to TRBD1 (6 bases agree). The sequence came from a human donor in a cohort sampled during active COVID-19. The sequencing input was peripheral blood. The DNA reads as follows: TGTGCCAGCAGCTTAACCCGACAGGAAACAGATACGCAGTATTTT. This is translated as CASSLTRQETDTQYF.